This is a list of T cell receptor beta chains from one sample in a study of blood T cell repertoires in COVID-19. TCRdb's table, derived via immunoSEQ multiplex PCR, lists solely in-frame clones and lacks some. This table holds about 98,000 clones, 84% found once. The source material was peripheral blood. These receptors were taken from a human donor in a cohort sampled during active COVID-19. Both conserved end residues are part of each CDR3. D genes are given only for firm matches. Clone size is stated in some rows and not others, as once, few, many or a class when expanded.

DNA,CDR3,size,D,J,V
TGTGCCAGCAGCTCAAACGCGGGGGGCCCCCCGACCCAGTACTTC,CASSSNAGGPPTQYF,.,TRBD2,TRBJ2-5,TRBV7-8
TGTGCCAGCAGCTTGTTTGGGCTCGGAAACACCATATATTTT,CASSLFGLGNTIYF,once,.,TRBJ1-3,TRBV5-6
TGTGCCAGCAGAATTGTGGGGGCTACCTACGAGCAGTACTTC,CASRIVGATYEQYF,.,.,TRBJ2-7,TRBV5-5
TGTGCCAGCAGCCCGACCGACAGGGTTAGAACCGGGGAGCTGTTTTTT,CASSPTDRVRTGELFF,.,TRBD1,TRBJ2-2,TRBV7-6
TGTGCCAGCAGTTACGTGGGCGGGGCGGGTGGCTACACCTTC,CASSYVGGAGGYTF,.,.,TRBJ1-2,TRBV6-5
TGTGCCGAGACAGGGACTAATGAAAAACTGTTTTTT,CAETGTNEKLFF,.,TRBD1,TRBJ1-4,TRBV4-2
TGTGCCAGCAGCTTCCAGGGGGCGAGGGGAGAGACCCAGTACTTC,CASSFQGARGETQYF,.,TRBD1,TRBJ2-5,TRBV5-8
TGTGCCAGCAGCGTGGGACAGCTCCAAGAGACCCAGTACTTC,CASSVGQLQETQYF,.,TRBD1,TRBJ2-5,TRBV9
TGTGCCAGCAGCTTGGATCTCACTAGCGGGGTTTCCGGGGAGCTGTTTTTT,CASSLDLTSGVSGELFF,.,TRBD2,TRBJ2-2,TRBV5-4
TGTGCCAGCAGGGCAGGGGGCTCAAGGGAGACCCAGTACTTC,CASRAGGSRETQYF,.,TRBD1,TRBJ2-5,TRBV3-1/TRBV3-2
TGCGCCAGCAGCTTGGCCCCCCAGACTAGCGGGGGAGGAGAGTTCTTC,CASSLAPQTSGGGEFF,.,TRBD2,TRBJ2-1,TRBV5-1
TGTGCCTGGAGTAGAGGGAATCAAGAGACCCAGTACTTC,CAWSRGNQETQYF,.,.,TRBJ2-5,TRBV30
TGTGCCAGCTCACCAACCGAGTCCTACGAGCAGTACTTC,CASSPTESYEQYF,.,.,TRBJ2-7,TRBV18
TGTGCCAGCAGCGTGAGCGGCAACTCCTACAATGAGCAGTTCTTC,CASSVSGNSYNEQFF,.,.,TRBJ2-1,TRBV9
TGTGCCAGCAGTGACAGGGGGCGCAGCACCGGGGAGCTGTTTTTT,CASSDRGRSTGELFF,.,TRBD1,TRBJ2-2,TRBV2
TGTGCCAGCAGTCCCTTACGGGTTCAAGCGGGGGGCCGGGTATGGGAGACCCAGTACTTC,CASSPLRVQAGGRVWETQYF,.,TRBD2,TRBJ2-5,TRBV27
TGTGCCAGCAGCGCCGCTAGCAGCGGTGGGAGCTACGAGCAGTACTTC,CASSAASSGGSYEQYF,.,.,TRBJ2-7,TRBV7-6
TGTGCCAGCAGCTTCCCCCCCCGGAGCACAGATACGCAGTATTTT,CASSFPPRSTDTQYF,.,.,TRBJ2-3,TRBV7-2
TGTGCCAGCACCGGGACAGGGATTTTGAACACCGGGGAGCTGTTTTTT,CASTGTGILNTGELFF,.,TRBD1,TRBJ2-2,TRBV11-3
TGCAGCGTCTCCCTGGCGGGGGAGCAGTACTTC,CSVSLAGEQYF,.,.,TRBJ2-7,TRBV29-1